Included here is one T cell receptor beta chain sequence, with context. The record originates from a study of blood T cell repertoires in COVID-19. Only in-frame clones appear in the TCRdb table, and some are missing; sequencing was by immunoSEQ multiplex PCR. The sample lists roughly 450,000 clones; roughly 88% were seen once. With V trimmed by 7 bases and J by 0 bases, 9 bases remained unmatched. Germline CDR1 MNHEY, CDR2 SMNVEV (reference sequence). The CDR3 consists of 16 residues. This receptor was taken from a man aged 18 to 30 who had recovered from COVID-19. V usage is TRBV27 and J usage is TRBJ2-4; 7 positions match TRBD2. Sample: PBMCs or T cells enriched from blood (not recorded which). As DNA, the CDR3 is TGTGCCAGCAAACGGGGGGAATATCTAGCCAAAAACATTCAGTACTTC. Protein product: CASKRGEYLAKNIQYF.